This T cell receptor beta chain originates from a study of T cells in Graves' hyperthyroidism and ophthalmopathy. Notes on the study in general: Model-based prediction identified ophthalmopathy a median 6.5 months prior to its onset.

RNA transcripts were the template for amplifying TCR beta CDR3 regions. In the first-round RT-PCR of the TCR CDR3, the HTBI primer set was used. Each CDR3 protein gets one entry after TCRdb re-called the multiplex PCR reads with MiXCR. Of a few hundred thousand distinct CDR3 sequences in the sample, just over 45% were seen once. Researchers barred patients who had uncontrolled infection, other autoimmune disease, pregnancy or lactation. Per germline, CDR1 SGHTA and CDR2 FQGTGA. There are 14 residues in the CDR3. This clonotype was observed a few times. What it binds is unknown. A read error may produce the germline difference seen at one junction end.

This clonotype was obtained from a woman under 30 with Graves' hyperthyroidism. Material: peripheral blood or thyroid tissue (not recorded which). This chain joins TRBV7-3 and TRBJ1-1; D is undetermined. The chain's CDR3 is CASRFLSVTTEAFF. CDR3 nucleotide sequence: TGCGCCAGCAGATTTTTGTCGGTGACCACTGAAGCTTTCTTT.